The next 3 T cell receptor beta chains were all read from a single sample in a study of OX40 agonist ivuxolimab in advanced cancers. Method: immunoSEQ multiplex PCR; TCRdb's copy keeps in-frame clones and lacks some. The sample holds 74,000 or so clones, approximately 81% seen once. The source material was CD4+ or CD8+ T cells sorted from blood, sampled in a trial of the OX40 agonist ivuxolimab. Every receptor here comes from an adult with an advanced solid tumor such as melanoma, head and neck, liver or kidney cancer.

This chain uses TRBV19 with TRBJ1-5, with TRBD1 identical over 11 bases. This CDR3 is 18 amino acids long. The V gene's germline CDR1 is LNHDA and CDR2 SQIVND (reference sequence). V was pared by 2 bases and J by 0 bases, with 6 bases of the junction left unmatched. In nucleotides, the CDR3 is TGTGCCAGTAGTATAAGGGGACAGGGGGATTATAGCAATCAGCCCCAGCATTTT. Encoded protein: CASSIRGQGDYSNQPQHF.

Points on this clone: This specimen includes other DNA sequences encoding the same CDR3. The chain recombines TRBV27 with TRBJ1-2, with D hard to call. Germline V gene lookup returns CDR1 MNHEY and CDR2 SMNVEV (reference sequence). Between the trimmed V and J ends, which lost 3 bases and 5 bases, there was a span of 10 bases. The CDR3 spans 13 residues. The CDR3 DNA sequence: TGTGCCAGCAGTTTTCAACGGGAGTATGGCTACACCTTC. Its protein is CASSFQREYGYTF.

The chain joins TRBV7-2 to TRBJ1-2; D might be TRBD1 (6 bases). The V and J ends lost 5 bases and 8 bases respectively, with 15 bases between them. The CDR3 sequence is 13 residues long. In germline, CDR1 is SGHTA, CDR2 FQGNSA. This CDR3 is CASSQGQGQGYTF. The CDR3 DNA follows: TGTGCCAGCAGCCAGGGGCAGGGGCAAGGCTACACCTTC.